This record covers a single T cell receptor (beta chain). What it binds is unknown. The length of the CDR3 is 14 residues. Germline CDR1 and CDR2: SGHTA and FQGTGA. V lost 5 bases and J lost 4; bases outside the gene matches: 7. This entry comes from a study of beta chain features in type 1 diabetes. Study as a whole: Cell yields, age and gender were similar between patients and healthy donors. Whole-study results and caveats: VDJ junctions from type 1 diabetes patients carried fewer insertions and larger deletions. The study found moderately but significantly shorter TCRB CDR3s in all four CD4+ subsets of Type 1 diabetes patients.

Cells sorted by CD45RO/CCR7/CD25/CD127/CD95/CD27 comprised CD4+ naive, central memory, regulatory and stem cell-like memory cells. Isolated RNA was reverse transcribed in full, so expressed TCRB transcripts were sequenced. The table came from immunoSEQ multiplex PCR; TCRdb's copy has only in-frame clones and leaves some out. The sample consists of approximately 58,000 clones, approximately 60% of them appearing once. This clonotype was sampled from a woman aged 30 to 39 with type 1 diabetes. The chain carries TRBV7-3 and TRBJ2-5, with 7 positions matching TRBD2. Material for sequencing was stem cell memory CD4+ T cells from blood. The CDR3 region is CASSAGSGGETQYF. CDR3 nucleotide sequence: TGTGCCAGCAGCGCGGGTTCGGGGGGAGAGACCCAGTACTTC.